This T cell receptor beta chain is drawn from a study of patients and donors after allogeneic stem cell transplantation. TCRdb reprocessed the RT-PCR reads with MiXCR, giving one entry per CDR3 protein. The data hold 200,000 to 250,000 distinct CDR3 sequences, with around 41% observed a single time. In this sample, this clonotype turned up a few times. The sequence derives from a human donor who was either an allogeneic HSCT recipient or a stem cell or donor lymphocyte infusion donor (not recorded which). It is not recorded whose cells these are; they may come from a transplant donor. The sequencing sample was made of blood, either unsorted or a sorted T cell fraction (not recorded which).

CDR3 DNA: TGTGCCAGTAGTCGGCAGGGAGCCAAAAACATTCAGTACTTC. Encoded protein: CASSRQGAKNIQYF. The rearrangement joins TRBV19 to TRBJ2-4; a possible D gene is TRBD1 (5 bases). CDR1 LNHDA and CDR2 SQIVND come from the germline V gene (reference sequence). The CDR3 totals 14 residues. The V end lost 5 bases, the J end lost 0 bases, and 8 bases lay between the germline ends.